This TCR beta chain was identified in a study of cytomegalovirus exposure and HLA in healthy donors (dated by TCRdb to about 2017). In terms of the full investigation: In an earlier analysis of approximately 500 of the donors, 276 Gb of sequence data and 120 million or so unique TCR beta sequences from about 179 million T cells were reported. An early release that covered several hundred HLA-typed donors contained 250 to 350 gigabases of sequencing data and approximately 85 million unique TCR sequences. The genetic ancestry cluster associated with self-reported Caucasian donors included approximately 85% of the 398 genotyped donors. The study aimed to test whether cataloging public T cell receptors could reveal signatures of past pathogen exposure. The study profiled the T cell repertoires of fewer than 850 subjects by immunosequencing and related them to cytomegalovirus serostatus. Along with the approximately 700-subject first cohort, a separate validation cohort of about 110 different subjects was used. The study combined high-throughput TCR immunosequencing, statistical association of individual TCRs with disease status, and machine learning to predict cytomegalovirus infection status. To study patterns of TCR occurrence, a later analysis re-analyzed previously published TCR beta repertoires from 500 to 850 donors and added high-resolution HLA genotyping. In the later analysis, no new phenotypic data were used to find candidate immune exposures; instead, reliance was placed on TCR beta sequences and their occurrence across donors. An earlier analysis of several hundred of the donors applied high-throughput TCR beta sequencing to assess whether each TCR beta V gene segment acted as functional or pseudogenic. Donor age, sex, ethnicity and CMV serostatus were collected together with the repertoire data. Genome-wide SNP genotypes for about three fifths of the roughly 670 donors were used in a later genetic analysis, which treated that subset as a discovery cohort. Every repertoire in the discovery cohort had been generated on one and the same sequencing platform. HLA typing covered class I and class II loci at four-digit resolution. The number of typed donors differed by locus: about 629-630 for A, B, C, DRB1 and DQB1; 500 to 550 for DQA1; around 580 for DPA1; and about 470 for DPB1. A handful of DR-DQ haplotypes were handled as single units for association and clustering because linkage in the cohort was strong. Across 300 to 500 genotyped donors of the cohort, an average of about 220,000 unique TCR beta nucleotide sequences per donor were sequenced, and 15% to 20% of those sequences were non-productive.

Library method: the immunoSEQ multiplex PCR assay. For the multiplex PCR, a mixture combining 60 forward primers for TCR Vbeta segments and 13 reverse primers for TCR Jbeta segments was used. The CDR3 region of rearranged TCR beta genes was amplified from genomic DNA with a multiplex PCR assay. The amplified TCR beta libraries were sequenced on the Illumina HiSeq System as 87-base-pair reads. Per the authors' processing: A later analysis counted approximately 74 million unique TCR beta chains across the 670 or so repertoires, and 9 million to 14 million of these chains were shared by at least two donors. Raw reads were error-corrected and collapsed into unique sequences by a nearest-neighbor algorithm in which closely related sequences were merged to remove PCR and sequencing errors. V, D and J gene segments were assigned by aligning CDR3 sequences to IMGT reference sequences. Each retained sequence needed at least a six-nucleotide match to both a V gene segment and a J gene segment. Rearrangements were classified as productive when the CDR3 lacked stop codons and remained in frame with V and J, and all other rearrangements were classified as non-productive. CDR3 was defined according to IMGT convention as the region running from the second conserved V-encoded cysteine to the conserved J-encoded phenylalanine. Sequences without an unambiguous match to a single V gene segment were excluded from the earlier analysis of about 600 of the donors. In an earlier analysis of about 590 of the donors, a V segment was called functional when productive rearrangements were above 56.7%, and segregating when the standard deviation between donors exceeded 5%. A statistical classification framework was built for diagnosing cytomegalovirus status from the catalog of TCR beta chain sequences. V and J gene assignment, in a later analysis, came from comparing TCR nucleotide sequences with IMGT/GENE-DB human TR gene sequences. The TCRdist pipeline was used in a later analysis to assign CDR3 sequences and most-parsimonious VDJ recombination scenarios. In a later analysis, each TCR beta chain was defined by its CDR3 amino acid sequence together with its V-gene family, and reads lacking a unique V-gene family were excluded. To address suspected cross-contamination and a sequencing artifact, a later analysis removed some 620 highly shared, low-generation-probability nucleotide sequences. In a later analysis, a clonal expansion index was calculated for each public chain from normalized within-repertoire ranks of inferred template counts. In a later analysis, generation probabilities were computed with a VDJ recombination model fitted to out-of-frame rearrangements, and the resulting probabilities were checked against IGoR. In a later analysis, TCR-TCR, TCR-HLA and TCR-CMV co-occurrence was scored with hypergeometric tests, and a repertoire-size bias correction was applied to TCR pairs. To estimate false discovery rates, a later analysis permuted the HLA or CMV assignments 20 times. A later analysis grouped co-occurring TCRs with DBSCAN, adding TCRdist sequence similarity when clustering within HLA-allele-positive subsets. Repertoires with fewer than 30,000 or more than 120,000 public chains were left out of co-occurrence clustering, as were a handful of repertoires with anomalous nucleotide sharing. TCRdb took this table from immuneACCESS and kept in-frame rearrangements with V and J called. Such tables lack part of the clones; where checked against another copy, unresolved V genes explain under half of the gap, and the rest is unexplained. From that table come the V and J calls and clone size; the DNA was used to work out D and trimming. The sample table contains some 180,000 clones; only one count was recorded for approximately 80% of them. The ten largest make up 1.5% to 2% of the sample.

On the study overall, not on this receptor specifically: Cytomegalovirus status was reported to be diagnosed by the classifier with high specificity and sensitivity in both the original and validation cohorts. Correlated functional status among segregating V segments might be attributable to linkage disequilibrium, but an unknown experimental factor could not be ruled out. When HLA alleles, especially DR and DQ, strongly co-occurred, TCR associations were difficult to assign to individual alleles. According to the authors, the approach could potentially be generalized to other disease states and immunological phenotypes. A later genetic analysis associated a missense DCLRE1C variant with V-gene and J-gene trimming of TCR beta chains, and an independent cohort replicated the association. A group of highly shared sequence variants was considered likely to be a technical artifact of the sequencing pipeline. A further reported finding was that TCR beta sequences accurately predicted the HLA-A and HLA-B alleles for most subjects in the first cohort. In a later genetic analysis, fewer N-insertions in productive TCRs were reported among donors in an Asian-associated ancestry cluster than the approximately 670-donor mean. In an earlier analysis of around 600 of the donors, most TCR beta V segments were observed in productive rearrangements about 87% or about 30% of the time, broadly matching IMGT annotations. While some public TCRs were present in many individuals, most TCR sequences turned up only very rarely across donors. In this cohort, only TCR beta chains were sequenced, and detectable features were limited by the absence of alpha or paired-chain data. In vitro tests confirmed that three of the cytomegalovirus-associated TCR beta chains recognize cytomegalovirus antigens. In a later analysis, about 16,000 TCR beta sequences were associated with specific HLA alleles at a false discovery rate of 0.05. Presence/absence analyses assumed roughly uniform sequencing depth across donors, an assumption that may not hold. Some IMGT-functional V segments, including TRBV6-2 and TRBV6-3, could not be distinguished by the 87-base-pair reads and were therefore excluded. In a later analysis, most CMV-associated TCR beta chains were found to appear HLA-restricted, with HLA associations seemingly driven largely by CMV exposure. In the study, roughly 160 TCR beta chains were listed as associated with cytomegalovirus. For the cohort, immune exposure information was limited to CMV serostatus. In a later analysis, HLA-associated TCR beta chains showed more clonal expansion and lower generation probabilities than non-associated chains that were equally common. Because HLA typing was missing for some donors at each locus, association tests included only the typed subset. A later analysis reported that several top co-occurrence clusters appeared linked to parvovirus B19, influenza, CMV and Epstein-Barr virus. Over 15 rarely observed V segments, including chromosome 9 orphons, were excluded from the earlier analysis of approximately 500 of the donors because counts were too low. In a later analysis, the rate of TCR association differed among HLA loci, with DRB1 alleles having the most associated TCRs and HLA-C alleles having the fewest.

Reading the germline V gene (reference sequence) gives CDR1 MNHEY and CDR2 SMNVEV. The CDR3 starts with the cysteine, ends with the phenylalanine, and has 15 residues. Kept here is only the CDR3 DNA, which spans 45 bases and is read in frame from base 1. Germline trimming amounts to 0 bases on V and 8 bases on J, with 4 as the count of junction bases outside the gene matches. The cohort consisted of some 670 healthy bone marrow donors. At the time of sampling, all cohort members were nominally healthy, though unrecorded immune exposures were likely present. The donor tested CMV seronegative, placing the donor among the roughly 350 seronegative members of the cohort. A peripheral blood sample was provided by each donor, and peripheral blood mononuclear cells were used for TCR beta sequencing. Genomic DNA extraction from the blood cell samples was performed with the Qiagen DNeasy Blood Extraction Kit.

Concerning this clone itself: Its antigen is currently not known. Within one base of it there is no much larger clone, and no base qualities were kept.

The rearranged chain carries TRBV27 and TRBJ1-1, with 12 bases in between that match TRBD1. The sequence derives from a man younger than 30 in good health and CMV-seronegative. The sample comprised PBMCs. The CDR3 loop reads CASSLSAGTGGEAFF. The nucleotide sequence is TGTGCCAGCAGTTTATCCGCAGGGACAGGGGGCGAAGCTTTCTTT.